Only a few counts were recorded for the clone carrying this TCR beta chain. TCRdb independently ran MiXCR on the reads; one entry per CDR3 protein. The sample lists about 530,000 distinct CDR3 sequences, less than 30% occurring once. The data stem from a study of T cell repertoires in cytomegalovirus infection. Sample: PBMCs. The clonotype comes from a human donor in good health (CMV status not recorded). Some clones in this sample may be carry-over from other donors' samples.

Written as DNA, the CDR3 is TGTGCCAGCAGCCAAGGGACGGGGACCCTTGCCGGGGAGCTGTTTTTT. Translation: CASSQGTGTLAGELFF. The rearrangement joins TRBV4-2 to TRBJ2-2, with D perhaps TRBD1 or TRBD2 (5 bases each). The CDR3 loop spans 16 amino acids. Per germline, CDR1 LGHNA and CDR2 YNFKEQ. The V end was cut by 1 base, the J end by 6 bases, with 15 bases between.